The 16 T cell receptor beta chains in this list originate from one sample, sequenced in a study of blood T cell repertoires in COVID-19. Assay used: immunoSEQ multiplex PCR; TCRdb lists only in-frame clones, some missing. The sample lists approximately 110,000 clones, roughly 85% occurring once. Sequencing was done on a sample of peripheral blood. These receptors were taken from a woman of 80 years or more with COVID-19, enrolled during active disease.

This clone occurred a few times. The genes are TRBV28 and TRBJ1-6, with 9 bases matching TRBD1. This CDR3 contains 15 residues. CDR1 is MDHEN and CDR2 is SYDVKM in the germline V gene. V was clipped by 2 bases and J by 5 bases; unmatched bases: 1. Written as DNA, the CDR3 is TGTGCCAGCAGTTTAGGGACAGGGCATAATTCACCCCTCCACTTT. Encoded protein: CASSLGTGHNSPLHF. Supplemented by reference TRBV28 and TRBJ1-6, the full variable domain reads DVKVTQSSRYLVKRTGEKVFLECVQDMDHENMFWYRQDPGLGLRLIYFSYDVKMKEKGDIPEGYSVSREKKERFSLILESASTNQTSMYLCASSLGTGHNSPLHFGNGTRLTVT.

V is TRBV9 and J is TRBJ1-3, with D perhaps matching TRBD1 (6 bases). CDR1 and CDR2 from the germline V gene are SGDLS and YYNGEE. The length of the CDR3 is 17 residues. Deletions cut 4 bases from V and 0 bases from J, with 17 bases between. CDR3 loop: CASSPTLRGASGNTIYF. In nucleotides, the CDR3 is TGTGCCAGCAGCCCTACCCTTCGGGGGGCCTCTGGAAACACCATATATTTT.

This clone was recorded only once. J is TRBJ1-3 and V is TRBV3-1 (or the pseudogene TRBV3-2); 8 positions match TRBD1. Trimming removed 5 bases from V and 0 bases from J; junction bases left unmatched: 6. Germline CDR1 and CDR2: LGHDT and YNNKEL (reference sequence). This CDR3 comprises 16 residues. This chain's CDR3 is CASSSTGGPSGNTIYF. The CDR3 DNA reads TGTGCCAGCAGCTCAACAGGGGGTCCCTCTGGAAACACCATATATTTT.

The chain is built from TRBV11-2 and TRBJ1-1; D is unresolved. This CDR3 contains 13 residues. CDR1 SGHAT and CDR2 FQNNGV come from the germline V gene. Trimming stripped 5 bases from V and 4 bases from J, with 11 bases between. The CDR3 loop reads CASSRPGGTEAFF. The CDR3 DNA sequence: TGTGCCAGCAGCCGCCCGGGAGGCACTGAAGCTTTCTTT.

This clone was seen only once. This chain links TRBV7-2 with TRBJ2-2; 7 bases agree with TRBD1. The CDR3 runs to 15 residues. The germline gives CDR1 SGHTA, CDR2 FQGNSA. Trimming took 6 bases from V and 3 from J; bases not matched to a gene: 7. The CDR3: CASREQGLDTGELFF. DNA for the CDR3: TGTGCCAGCAGGGAACAGGGGCTGGACACCGGGGAGCTGTTTTTT.

This sequence joins TRBV5-1 and TRBJ2-3, with 10 bases matching TRBD2. This CDR3 contains 14 residues. Germline CDR1 is SGHRS and CDR2 is YFSETQ. V lost 5 bases and J lost 4; bases outside the gene matches: 4. The CDR3 spells CASRPGTSADTQYF. DNA of the CDR3: TGCGCCAGCAGACCCGGGACTAGCGCAGATACGCAGTATTTT.

The J gene is TRBJ2-1, the V gene TRBV9; the match to TRBD2 covers 12 bases. CDR3 length: 16 amino acids. The V and J ends lost 7 bases and 5 bases, in that order; junction bases with no gene match: 10. Germline-derived CDR1 and CDR2 are SGDLS and YYNGEE. CDR3 loop: CASSILAGGFDNEQFF. CDR3 in DNA: TGTGCCAGCTCCATTCTAGCGGGGGGGTTCGACAATGAGCAGTTCTTC.

This rearrangement joins TRBV6-5 to TRBJ2-2; TRBD2 matches at 10 bases. The germline gives CDR1 MNHEY, CDR2 SVGAGI. The ends lost 7 bases at V and 6 bases at J; junction bases unmatched: 5. The CDR3 has 14 residues. CDR3 in DNA: TGTGCCAGCAAAAAACTAGCGGGACCCGGGGAGCTGTTTTTT. Residues: CASKKLAGPGELFF.

The CDR3 DNA sequence: TGTGCCAGCAGTTTATTGTCCCGAGGCACCCAGATGAATGAGCAGTTCTTC. Translation: CASSLLSRGTQMNEQFF. V gene TRBV28 combines with J gene TRBJ2-1, with no clear D. Germline loops: CDR1 MDHEN, CDR2 SYDVKM. The CDR3 is 17 amino acids. Deletions cut 1 base from V and 7 bases from J, with 20 bases between.

The V and J genes are TRBV11-2 and TRBJ2-7; D remains unclear. V dropped 0 bases and J dropped 5 bases, with 17 bases sitting between them. Germline V CDR1 and CDR2: SGHAT, FQNNGV. This CDR3 region has 16 residues. The CDR3 DNA is TGTGCCAGCAGCTTAGATCCGATCCCGCGGAAGGACGAGCAGTACTTC. Protein: CASSLDPIPRKDEQYF.

The V and J genes are TRBV7-8 and TRBJ2-7, with TRBD1 matching 7 bases. This CDR3 is 16 amino acids long. J was trimmed by 5 bases and V by 1 base; bases with no gene match: 11. CDR1 is SGHVS, CDR2 FQNEAQ, per germline. CDR3 in amino acids: CASSLGVVTGSHEQYF. DNA for the CDR3: TGTGCCAGCAGCTTAGGAGTAGTGACAGGGTCCCACGAGCAGTACTTC.

The J gene is TRBJ2-1, the V gene TRBV18; 9 positions match TRBD1. V shed 0 bases and J 9 bases; nucleotides not matched to a gene: 12. The germline gives CDR1 KGHSH, CDR2 LQKENI. This CDR3 is 17 amino acids long. CDR3 in amino acids: CASSPPNTGQGGSEQFF. In DNA, the CDR3 is TGTGCCAGCTCACCACCGAATACGGGACAGGGTGGGAGTGAGCAGTTCTTC.

The gene calls are TRBV6-6 and TRBJ2-5, with TRBD2 matching over 12 bases. V gave up 6 bases and J gave up 1 base; unmatched junction bases: 6. Germline values: CDR1 MNHNY, CDR2 SVGAGI (reference sequence). The CDR3 extends over 16 amino acids. The CDR3 here is CASRSPGLAGQETQYF. CDR3 coding DNA: TGTGCCAGCAGGTCTCCGGGACTAGCGGGCCAAGAGACCCAGTACTTC.

The genes are TRBV28 and TRBJ1-6, with 7 bases that match TRBD1. The length of the CDR3 is 14 residues. Germline V gene data show CDR1 as MDHEN and CDR2 as SYDVKM. V lost 4 bases, J lost 7 bases, and 4 bases stayed unmatched. CDR3 residues: CASSYRGDNSPLHF. DNA of the CDR3: TGTGCCAGCAGTTACAGGGGAGACAATTCACCCCTCCACTTT.

V is TRBV5-4 and J is TRBJ2-6; 7 nucleotides agree with TRBD1. CDR3 length: 15 residues. V lost 5 bases to trimming and J lost 2 bases; unmatched junction nucleotides: 4. Germline CDR1 reads SGHNT; CDR2 reads YYREEE (reference sequence). CDR3 nucleotide sequence: TGTGCCAGCAGGCGACAGGGCCCTGGGGCCAACGTCCTGACTTTC. Residues: CASRRQGPGANVLTF.

The chain uses TRBV9 and TRBJ2-5; 7 bases align to TRBD2. In germline, CDR1 is SGDLS, CDR2 YYNGEE. This CDR3 comprises 15 residues. V shed 4 bases and J 2 bases; nucleotides not matched to a gene: 8. The CDR3 DNA sequence: TGTGCCAGCAGCTCTAGCGGAACAGATCAAGAGACCCAGTACTTC. Translating it yields CASSSSGTDQETQYF.